The 5 T cell receptor beta chains below come from one sample, sequenced in a study of blood T cells in healthy people across ages. Primers used in a second PCR of roughly 7 to 11 cycles were a sample-barcoded 5' primer and a J-beta primer mix. MiXCR, run by TCRdb on the 5' RACE reads, gives a single entry per CDR3 protein. Of some 1.5 million distinct CDR3 sequences detected, roughly 27% appear once; the ten largest clones hold more than 6%. Sequenced input: blood. The receptors were gathered from a woman aged 25 to 39 in good health.

This clonotype was recorded many times. The chain carries TRBV10-1 and TRBJ2-7, with 9 bases identical to TRBD1. V shed 8 bases and J 4 bases; nucleotides not matched to a gene: 12. The CDR3 has 15 amino acids. CDR1 is WNHNN and CDR2 is SYGVQD in the germline V gene (reference sequence). The CDR3 loop is CASPPAGQGLYEQYF. The CDR3 nucleotides read TGCGCCAGCCCCCCGGCGGGACAGGGTTTATACGAGCAGTACTTC.

The chain joins TRBV6-5 to TRBJ2-3; a possible D gene is TRBD2 (6 bases). Germline V gene sequence: CDR1 MNHEY, CDR2 SVGAGI. The CDR3 length is 15 residues. Deletions cut 5 bases from V and 2 bases from J, with 14 bases between. The CDR3 DNA follows: TGTGCCAGCAGTGCCTTAGCGGCTTTCACAGATACGCAGTATTTT. Its protein product is CASSALAAFTDTQYF.

Regarding this clonotype: Compared with germline, one end of the junction differs, possibly owing to a read error. This sequence joins TRBV27 and TRBJ1-1; D is possibly TRBD1 (6 bases). Germline assignment: CDR1 MNHEY and CDR2 SMNVEV (reference sequence). This CDR3 is built from 15 residues. The CDR3 loop is CAGRKSGVMNTEAFF. The CDR3 region has the DNA TGTGCCGGCAGAAAGTCAGGGGTTATGAACACTGAAGCTTTCTTT.

This chain links TRBV5-1 with TRBJ2-3; 7 nucleotides agree with TRBD1. Germline lookup yields CDR1 SGHRS and CDR2 YFSETQ. J lost 4 bases, V lost 3 bases, and 5 bases had no gene match. There are 14 residues in the CDR3. The CDR3 DNA follows: TGCGCCAGCAGCTCCGGGACAGAGTCAGATACGCAGTATTTT. It encodes CASSSGTESDTQYF. Drawing the rest from reference TRBV5-1 and TRBJ2-3, the complete variable domain is KAGVTQTPRYLIKTRGQQVTLSCSPISGHRSVSWYQQTPGQGLQFLFEYFSETQRNKGNFPGRFSGRQFSNSRSEMNVSTLELGDSALYLCASSSGTESDTQYFGPGTRLTVL.

This rearrangement joins TRBV9 to TRBJ2-5, with D perhaps matching TRBD2 (6 bases). Germline lookup yields CDR1 SGDLS and CDR2 YYNGEE. CDR3 length equals 15 residues. The V end was cut by 0 bases, the J end by 11 bases, with 20 bases between. The CDR3 region has the DNA TGTGCCAGCAGCGTAGAGGAGGGGCCGAGTGGTGAGCAGTACTTC. This gives the protein CASSVEEGPSGEQYF.